This TCR beta chain was documented in a study of blood T cell repertoires in COVID-19. Study in general: The United States, Italy and Spain supplied acute and convalescent COVID-19 samples. T cells, B-cell-depleted T cells, or PBMCs provided the cDNA or gDNA that served as material.

From germline, CDR1 is SEHNR and CDR2 FQNEAQ (reference sequence). The CDR3 totals 13 residues. Trimming stripped 2 bases from V and 10 bases from J, with 14 bases between. Study processing details: Estimated nucleated cell counts came from reference gene primer amplification. This table comes from immunoSEQ multiplex PCR, and its TCRdb copy is limited to in-frame clones, with some not included. That table is the source of V, J and clone size, and D and trimming were worked out from the DNA. The table has roughly 180,000 clones, 86% seen once. The J gene is TRBJ1-1, the V gene TRBV7-9; no reliable D call. Sequenced input: peripheral blood. The TCR comes from a man between 18 and 35 years old with acute or convalescent COVID-19. The CDR3 DNA sequence: TGTGCCAGCAGCTTATCTGGCTTCCCAGGAGCTTTCTTT. It encodes CASSLSGFPGAFF.